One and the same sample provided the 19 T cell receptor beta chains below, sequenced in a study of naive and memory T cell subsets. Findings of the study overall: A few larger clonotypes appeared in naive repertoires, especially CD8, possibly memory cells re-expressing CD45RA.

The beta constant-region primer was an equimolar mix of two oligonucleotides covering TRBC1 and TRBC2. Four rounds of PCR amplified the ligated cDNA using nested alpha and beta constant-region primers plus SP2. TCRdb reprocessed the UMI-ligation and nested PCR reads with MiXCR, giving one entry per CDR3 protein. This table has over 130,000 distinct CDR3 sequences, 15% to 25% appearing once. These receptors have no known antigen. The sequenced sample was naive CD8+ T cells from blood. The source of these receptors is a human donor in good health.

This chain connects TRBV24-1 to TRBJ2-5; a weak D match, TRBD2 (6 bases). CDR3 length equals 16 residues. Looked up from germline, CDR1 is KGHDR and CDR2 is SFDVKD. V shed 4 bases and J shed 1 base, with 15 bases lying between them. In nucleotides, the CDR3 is TGTGCCACCAGTGACGTTCATGTGGGAGGCCAAGAGACCCAGTACTTC. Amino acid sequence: CATSDVHVGGQETQYF.

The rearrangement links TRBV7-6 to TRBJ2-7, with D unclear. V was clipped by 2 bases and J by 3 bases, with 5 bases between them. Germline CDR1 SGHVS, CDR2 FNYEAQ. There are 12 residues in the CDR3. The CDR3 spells CASSLNYYEQYF. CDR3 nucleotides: TGTGCCAGCAGCTTAAATTACTACGAGCAGTACTTC.

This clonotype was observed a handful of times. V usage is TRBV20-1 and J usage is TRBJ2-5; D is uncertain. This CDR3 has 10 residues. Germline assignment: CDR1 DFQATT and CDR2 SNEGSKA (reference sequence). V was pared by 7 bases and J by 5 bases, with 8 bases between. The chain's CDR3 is CSGWGETQYF. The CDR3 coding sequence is TGCAGTGGTTGGGGTGAGACCCAGTACTTC.

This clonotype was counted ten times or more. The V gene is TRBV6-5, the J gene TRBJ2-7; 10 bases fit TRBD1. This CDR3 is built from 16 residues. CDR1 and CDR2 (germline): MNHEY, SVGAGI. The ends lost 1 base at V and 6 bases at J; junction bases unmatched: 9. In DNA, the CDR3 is TGTGCCAGCAGTTACTTCGCCGGGACAGGGGAAGGCGAGCAGTACTTC. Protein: CASSYFAGTGEGEQYF.

In DNA form, the CDR3 reads TGTGCCAGCAGTTTAATTGAGGGGGCGCCTCATGGCTACACCTTC. This translates into CASSLIEGAPHGYTF. The chain links TRBV27 to TRBJ1-2, with TRBD1 identical over 7 bases. Unmatched junction bases numbered 9, after V lost 2 bases and J lost 6 bases. From germline, CDR1 is MNHEY and CDR2 SMNVEV (reference sequence). The CDR3 runs 15 residues.

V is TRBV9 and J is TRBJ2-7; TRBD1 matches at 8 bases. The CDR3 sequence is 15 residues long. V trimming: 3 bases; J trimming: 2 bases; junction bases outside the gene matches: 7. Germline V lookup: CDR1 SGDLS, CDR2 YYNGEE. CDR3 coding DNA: TGTGCCAGCAGCGCCGGTTTACAGGGGGCCTACGAGCAGTACTTC. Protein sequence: CASSAGLQGAYEQYF.

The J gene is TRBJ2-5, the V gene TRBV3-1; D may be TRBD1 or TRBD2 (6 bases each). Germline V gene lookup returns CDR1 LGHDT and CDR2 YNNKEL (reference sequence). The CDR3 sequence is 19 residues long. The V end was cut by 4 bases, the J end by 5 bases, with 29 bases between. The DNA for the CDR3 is TGTGCCAGCAGCCGCCGGAAACCCGACCATCGACGGGGGCGGGAGACCCAGTACTTC. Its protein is CASSRRKPDHRRGRETQYF.

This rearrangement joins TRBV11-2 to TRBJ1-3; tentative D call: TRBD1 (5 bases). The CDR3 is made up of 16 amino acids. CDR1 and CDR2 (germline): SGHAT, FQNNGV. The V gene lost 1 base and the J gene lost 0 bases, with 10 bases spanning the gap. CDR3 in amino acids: CASSLGTTGSGNTIYF. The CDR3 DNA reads TGTGCCAGCAGCTTAGGGACAACGGGCTCTGGAAACACCATATATTTT. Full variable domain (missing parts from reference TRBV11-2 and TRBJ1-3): EAGVAQSPRYKIIEKRQSVAFWCNPISGHATLYWYQQILGQGPKLLIQFQNNGVVDDSQLPKDRFSAERLKGVDSTLKIQPAKLEDSAVYLCASSLGTTGSGNTIYFGEGSWLTVV.

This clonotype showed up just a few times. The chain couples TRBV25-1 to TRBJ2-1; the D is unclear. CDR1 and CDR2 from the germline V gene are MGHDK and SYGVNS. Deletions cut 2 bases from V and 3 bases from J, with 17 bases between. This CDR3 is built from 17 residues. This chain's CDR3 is CASSEGGAHQVYNEQFF. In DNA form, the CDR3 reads TGTGCCAGCAGTGAAGGTGGAGCACACCAGGTCTACAATGAGCAGTTCTTC.

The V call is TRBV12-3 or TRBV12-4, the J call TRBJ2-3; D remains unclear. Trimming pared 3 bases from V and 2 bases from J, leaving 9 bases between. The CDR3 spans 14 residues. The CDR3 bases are TGTGCCAGCAGTTTCGGGCGGACCACAGATACGCAGTATTTT. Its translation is CASSFGRTTDTQYF.

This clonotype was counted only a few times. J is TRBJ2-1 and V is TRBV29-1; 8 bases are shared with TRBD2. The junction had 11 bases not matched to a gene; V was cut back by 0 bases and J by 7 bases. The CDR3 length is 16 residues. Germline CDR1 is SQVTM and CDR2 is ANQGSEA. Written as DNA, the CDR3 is TGCAGCGTTGAAGAATCGAGTCTAGCGGGTTTTAATGAGCAGTTCTTC. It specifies CSVEESSLAGFNEQFF.

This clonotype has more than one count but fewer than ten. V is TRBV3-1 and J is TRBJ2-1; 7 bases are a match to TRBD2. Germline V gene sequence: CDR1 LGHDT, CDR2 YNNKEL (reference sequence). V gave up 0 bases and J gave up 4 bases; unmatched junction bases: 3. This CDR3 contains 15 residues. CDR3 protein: CASSQEGGSYNEQFF. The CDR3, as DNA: TGTGCCAGCAGCCAAGAGGGCGGGAGTTACAATGAGCAGTTCTTC.

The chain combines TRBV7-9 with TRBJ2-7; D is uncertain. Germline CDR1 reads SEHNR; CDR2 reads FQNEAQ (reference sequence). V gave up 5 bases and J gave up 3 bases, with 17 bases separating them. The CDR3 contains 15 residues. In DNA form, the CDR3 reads TGTGCCAGCAGCCCTATGGTTTCCCCTTTCTACGAGCAGTACTTC. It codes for CASSPMVSPFYEQYF.

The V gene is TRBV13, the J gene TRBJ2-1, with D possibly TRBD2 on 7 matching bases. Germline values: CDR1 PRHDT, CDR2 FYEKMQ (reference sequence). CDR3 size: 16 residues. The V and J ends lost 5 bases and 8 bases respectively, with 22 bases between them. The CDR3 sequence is CASSPVGGGSFDEQFF. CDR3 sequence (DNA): TGTGCCAGCAGCCCTGTTGGGGGGGGCTCTTTCGATGAGCAGTTCTTC.

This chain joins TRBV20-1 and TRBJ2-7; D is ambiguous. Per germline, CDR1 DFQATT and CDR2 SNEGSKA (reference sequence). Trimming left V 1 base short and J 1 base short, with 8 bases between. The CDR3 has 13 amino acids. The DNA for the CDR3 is TGCAGTGCTAGAGGTGGCAGGTCCTACGAGCAGTACTTC. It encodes CSARGGRSYEQYF.

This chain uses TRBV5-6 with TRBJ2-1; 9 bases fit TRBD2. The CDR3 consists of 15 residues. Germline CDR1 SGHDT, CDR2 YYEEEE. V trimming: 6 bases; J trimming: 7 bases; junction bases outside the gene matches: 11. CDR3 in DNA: TGTGCCAGCAACTCCGTAACGGGACTAGCAAATGAGCAGTTCTTC. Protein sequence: CASNSVTGLANEQFF.

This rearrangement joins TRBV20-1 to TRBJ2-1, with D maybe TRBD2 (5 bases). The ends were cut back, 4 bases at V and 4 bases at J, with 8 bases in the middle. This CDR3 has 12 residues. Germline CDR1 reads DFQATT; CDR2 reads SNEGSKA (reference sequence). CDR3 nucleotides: TGCAGTGCTATGGAGGTATACAATGAGCAGTTCTTC. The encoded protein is CSAMEVYNEQFF.

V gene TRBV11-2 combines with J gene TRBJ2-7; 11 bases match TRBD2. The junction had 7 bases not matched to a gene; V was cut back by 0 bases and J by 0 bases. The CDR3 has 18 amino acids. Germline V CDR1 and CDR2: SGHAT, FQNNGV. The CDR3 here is CASSLEAPGTSGSYEQYF. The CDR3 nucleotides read TGTGCCAGCAGCTTAGAGGCCCCCGGGACTAGCGGCTCCTACGAGCAGTACTTC.

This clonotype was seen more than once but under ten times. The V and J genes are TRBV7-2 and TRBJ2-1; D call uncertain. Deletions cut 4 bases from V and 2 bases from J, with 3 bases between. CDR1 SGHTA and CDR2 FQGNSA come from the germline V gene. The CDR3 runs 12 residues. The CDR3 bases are TGTGCCAGCAGCTGGACCTACAATGAGCAGTTCTTC. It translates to CASSWTYNEQFF.